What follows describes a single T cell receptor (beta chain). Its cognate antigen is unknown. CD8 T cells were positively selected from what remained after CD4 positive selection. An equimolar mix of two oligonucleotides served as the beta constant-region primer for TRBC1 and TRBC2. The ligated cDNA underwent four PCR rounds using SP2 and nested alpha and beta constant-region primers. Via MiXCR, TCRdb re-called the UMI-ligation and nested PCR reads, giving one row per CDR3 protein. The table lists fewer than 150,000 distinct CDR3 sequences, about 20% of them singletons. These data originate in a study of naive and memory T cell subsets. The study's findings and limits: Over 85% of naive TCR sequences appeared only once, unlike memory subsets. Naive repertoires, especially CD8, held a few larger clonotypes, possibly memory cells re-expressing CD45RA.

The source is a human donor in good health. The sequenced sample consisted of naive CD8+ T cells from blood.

The CDR3 spells CASSQFPPDGSGANVLTF. The CDR3 coding sequence is TGCGCCAGCAGCCAATTCCCCCCAGATGGCTCTGGGGCCAACGTCCTGACTTTC. The chain combines TRBV4-1 with TRBJ2-6, with D unresolved. With 2 bases removed from V and 0 bases from J, the gap between germline ends came to 14 bases. Germline lookup yields CDR1 MGHRA and CDR2 YSYEKL. The length of the CDR3 is 18 residues.